The 9 T cell receptor beta chains in this list originate from one sample, sequenced in a study of T cell repertoires in cytomegalovirus infection. TCRdb itself ran the reads through MiXCR, one entry per CDR3 protein. This repertoire shows about 260,000 distinct CDR3 sequences, approximately 13% found once; its top ten account for 8.8%. Sequenced input: PBMCs. The receptor set was obtained from a human donor in good health (CMV status not recorded). Some clones in this sample may be carry-over from other donors' samples.

The rearrangement uses TRBV5-5 and TRBJ2-3; 8 bases are shared with TRBD1. The J segment lost 4 bases and the V segment lost 3 bases, leaving 7 bases of the junction unmatched. The CDR3 runs to 15 residues. The germline V gene has CDR1 SGHKS and CDR2 YYEKEE (reference sequence). The CDR3 reads CASSWQGARADTQYF. The CDR3 nucleotides are TGTGCCAGCAGCTGGCAGGGGGCGAGAGCAGATACGCAGTATTTT.

There are many counts of this clonotype. The CDR3 reads CASSPGQGLKPQHF. In DNA form, the CDR3 reads TGTGCCAGCAGCCCTGGACAGGGGTTGAAGCCCCAGCATTTT. This chain connects TRBV12-3 or TRBV12-4 to TRBJ1-5, with 9 bases that match TRBD1. Losses at the gene ends were 6 bases for V and 8 bases for J; bases not matched to a gene: 8. This CDR3 is 14 amino acids long.

At least ten counts were recorded for this clonotype. The V gene is TRBV7-2, the J gene TRBJ2-1, with 14 positions matching TRBD2. The germline gives CDR1 SGHTA, CDR2 FQGNSA. The J segment lost 7 bases and the V segment lost 1 base, leaving 6 bases of the junction unmatched. The CDR3 runs to 17 residues. The CDR3 DNA follows: TGTGCCAGCAGCTTAGAGGGGGGACTAGCGGGGGCTAATGAGCAGTTCTTC. Amino acids: CASSLEGGLAGANEQFF.

The chain uses TRBV20-1 and TRBJ2-3; 14 nucleotides align to TRBD2. Germline V gene data show CDR1 as DFQATT and CDR2 as SNEGSKA (reference sequence). This CDR3 is built from 15 residues. The V gene end was trimmed by 6 bases and the J gene end by 7 bases; junction bases not matched to a gene: 9. The CDR3 DNA sequence: TGCAGTGCCACTGGGACTAGCGGGGGACTAAATACGCAGTATTTT. Its translation: CSATGTSGGLNTQYF.

For this clonotype: A much larger clone lies a single base off, so this may be a read error. This rearrangement joins TRBV7-2 to TRBJ2-7, with 7 bases that match TRBD1. The CDR3 sequence is 12 residues long. Germline CDR1 and CDR2: SGHTA and FQGNSA. The CDR3, as DNA: TGTCCCAGCAGCCGGACAGGTTACGAGCAGTACTTC. Residues: CPSSRTGYEQYF.

The genes are TRBV20-1 and TRBJ2-1, with 7 positions matching TRBD1. The CDR3 runs 16 residues. Germline CDR1 DFQATT, CDR2 SNEGSKA (reference sequence). V was clipped by 2 bases and J by 0 bases; unmatched bases: 7. The DNA for the CDR3 is TGCAGTGCTAGAAGCGGACAGGCGGGCTCCTACAATGAGCAGTTCTTC. Residues: CSARSGQAGSYNEQFF.

This clonotype came up many times. The chain combines TRBV28 with TRBJ1-4; D is perhaps TRBD1 (6 bases). Germline-derived CDR1 and CDR2 are MDHEN and SYDVKM. Trimming removed 4 bases from V and 7 bases from J, with 13 bases in between. This CDR3 comprises 14 residues. As DNA, the CDR3 is TGTGCCAGCAGTTCGCCGACGGGGGCTGAAAAACTGTTTTTT. This sequence encodes CASSSPTGAEKLFF.

This clonotype was counted at least ten times. The CDR3 reads CASSRWTGSTDTQYF. The CDR3 nucleotides read TGTGCCAGCAGCCGGTGGACAGGTAGCACAGATACGCAGTATTTT. This chain links TRBV7-8 with TRBJ2-3, with TRBD1 identical over 7 bases. This CDR3 is built from 15 residues. The J segment lost 0 bases and the V segment lost 5 bases, leaving 5 bases of the junction unmatched. Germline V gives CDR1 SGHVS, CDR2 FQNEAQ.

This clonotype has at least ten counts. The gene calls are TRBV6-2 or TRBV6-3 and TRBJ2-7, with D possibly matching TRBD2 (5 bases). CDR1 and CDR2 from the germline V gene are MNHEY and SVGEGT. Trimming shortened V by 2 bases and J by 3 bases, and 8 bases separated the two germline ends. The CDR3 loop spans 13 amino acids. The CDR3 DNA follows: TGTGCCAGCAGTTACAGGGAGAACTACGAGCAGTACGTC. Residues: CASSYRENYEQYV.